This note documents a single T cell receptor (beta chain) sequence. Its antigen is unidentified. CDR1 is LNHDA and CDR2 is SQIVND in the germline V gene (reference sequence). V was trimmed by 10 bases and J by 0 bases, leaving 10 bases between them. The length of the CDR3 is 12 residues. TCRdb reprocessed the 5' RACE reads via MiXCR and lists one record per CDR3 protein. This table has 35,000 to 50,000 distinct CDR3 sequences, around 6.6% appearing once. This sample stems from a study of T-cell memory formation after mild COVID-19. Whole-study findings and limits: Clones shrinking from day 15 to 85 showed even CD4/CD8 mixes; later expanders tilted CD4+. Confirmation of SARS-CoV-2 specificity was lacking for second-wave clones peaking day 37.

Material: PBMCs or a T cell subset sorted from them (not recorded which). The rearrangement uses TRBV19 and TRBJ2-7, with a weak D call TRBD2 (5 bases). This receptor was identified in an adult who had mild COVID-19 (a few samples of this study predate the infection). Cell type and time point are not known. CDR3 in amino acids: CATRDDSYEQYF. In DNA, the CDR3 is TGTGCCACCCGGGATGACTCCTACGAGCAGTACTTC.